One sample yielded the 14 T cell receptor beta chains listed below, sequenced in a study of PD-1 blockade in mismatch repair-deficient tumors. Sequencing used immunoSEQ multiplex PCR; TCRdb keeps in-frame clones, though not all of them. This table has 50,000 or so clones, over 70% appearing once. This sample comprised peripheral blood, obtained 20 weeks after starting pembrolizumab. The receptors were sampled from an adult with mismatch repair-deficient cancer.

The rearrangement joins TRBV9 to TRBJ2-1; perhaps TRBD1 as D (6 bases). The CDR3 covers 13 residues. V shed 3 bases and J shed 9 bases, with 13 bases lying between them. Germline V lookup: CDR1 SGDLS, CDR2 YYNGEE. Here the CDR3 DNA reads TGTGCCAGCAGCGCTTCCAGGGGAACTGAGCAGTTCTTC. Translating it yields CASSASRGTEQFF.

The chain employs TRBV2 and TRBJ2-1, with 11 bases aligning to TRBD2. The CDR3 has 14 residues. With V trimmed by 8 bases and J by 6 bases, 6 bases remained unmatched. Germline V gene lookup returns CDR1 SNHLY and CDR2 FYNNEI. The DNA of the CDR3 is TGTGCCAGCGGCCAGGGACTAGCGGTCAATGAGCAGTTCTTC. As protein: CASGQGLAVNEQFF.

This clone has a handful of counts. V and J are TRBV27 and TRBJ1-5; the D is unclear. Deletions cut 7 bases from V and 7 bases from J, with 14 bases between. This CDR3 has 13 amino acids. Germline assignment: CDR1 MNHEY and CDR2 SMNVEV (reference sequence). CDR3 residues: CASTPSRGQPQHF. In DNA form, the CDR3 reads TGTGCCAGCACCCCGTCTCGCGGGCAGCCCCAGCATTTT.

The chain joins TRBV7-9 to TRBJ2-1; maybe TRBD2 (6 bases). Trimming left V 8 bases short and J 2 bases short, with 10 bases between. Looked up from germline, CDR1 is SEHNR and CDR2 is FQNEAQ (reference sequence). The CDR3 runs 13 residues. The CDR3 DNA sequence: TGTGCCAGCCTCGGGAGTCCCTACAATGAGCAGTTCTTC. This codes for CASLGSPYNEQFF. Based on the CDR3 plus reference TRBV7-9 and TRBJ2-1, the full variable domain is DTGVSQNPRHKITKRGQNVTFRCDPISEHNRLYWYRQTLGQGPEFLTYFQNEAQLEKSRLLSDRFSAERPKGSFSTLEIQRTEQGDSAMYLCASLGSPYNEQFFGPGTRLTVL.

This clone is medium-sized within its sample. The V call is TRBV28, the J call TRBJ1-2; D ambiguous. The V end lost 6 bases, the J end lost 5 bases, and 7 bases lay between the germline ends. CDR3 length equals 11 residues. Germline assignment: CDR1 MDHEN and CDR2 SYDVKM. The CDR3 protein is CASSRGYGYTF. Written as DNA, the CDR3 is TGTGCCAGCAGCCGGGGATATGGCTACACCTTC.

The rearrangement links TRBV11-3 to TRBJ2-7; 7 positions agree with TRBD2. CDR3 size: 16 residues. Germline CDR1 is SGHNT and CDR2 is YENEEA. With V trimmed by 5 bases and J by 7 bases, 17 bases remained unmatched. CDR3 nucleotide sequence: TGTGCCAGCAGCAGAGGGCTAGCGGCCACCAATAGGGAGCAGTACTTC. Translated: CASSRGLAATNREQYF.

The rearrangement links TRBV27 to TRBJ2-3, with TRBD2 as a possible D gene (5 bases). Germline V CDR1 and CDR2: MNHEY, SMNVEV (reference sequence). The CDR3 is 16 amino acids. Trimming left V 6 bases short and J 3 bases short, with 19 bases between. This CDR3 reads CASSQLRGSTTDTQYF. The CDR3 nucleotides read TGTGCCAGCAGCCAGTTGCGTGGGAGTACTACAGATACGCAGTATTTT.

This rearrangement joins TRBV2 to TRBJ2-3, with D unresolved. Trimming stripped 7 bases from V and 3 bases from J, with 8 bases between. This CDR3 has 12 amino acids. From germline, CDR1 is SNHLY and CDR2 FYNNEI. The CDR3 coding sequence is TGTGCCAGCAAGGCAGAGACAGATACGCAGTATTTT. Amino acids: CASKAETDTQYF. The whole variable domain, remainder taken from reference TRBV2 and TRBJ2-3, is EPEVTQTPSHQVTQMGQEVILRCVPISNHLYFYWYRQILGQKVEFLVSFYNNEISEKSEIFDDQFSVERPDGSNFTLKIRSTKLEDSAMYFCASKAETDTQYFGPGTRLTVL.

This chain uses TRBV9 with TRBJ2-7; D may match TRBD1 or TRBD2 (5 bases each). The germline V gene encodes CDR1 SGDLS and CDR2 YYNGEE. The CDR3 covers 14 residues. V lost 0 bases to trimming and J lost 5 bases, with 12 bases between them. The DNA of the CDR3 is TGTGCCAGCAGCGTAGAGTACCGGGGCCACGAGCAGTACTTC. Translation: CASSVEYRGHEQYF.

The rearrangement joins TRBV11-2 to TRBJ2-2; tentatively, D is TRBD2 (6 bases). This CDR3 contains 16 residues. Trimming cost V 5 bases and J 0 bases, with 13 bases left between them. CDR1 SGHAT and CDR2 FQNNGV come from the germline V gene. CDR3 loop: CASSPISGANTGELFF. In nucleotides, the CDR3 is TGTGCCAGCAGCCCCATTAGCGGAGCGAACACCGGGGAGCTGTTTTTT.

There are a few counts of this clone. The CDR3 region is CASSWDRENTEAFF. For the CDR3, the DNA is TGTGCCAGCAGCTGGGACAGGGAGAACACTGAAGCTTTCTTT. The chain has TRBV6-1 and TRBJ1-1, with 9 bases that match TRBD1. The germline CDR1 and CDR2 sequences are MNHNS and SASEGT. J lost 1 base, V lost 6 bases, and 3 bases had no gene match. This CDR3 has 14 amino acids.

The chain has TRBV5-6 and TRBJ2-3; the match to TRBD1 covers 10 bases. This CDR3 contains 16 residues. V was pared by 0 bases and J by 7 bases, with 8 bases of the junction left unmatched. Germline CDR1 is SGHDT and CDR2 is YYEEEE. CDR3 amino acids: CASSLAPGQGTYTQYF. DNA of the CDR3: TGTGCCAGCAGCTTGGCCCCGGGACAGGGGACGTATACGCAGTATTTT.

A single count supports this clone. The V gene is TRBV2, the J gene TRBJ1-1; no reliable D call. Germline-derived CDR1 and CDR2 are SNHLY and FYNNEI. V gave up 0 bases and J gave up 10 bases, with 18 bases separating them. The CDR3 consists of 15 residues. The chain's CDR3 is CASSEALREGKGAFF. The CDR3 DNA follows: TGTGCCAGCAGTGAAGCGTTGCGGGAGGGAAAGGGAGCTTTCTTT.

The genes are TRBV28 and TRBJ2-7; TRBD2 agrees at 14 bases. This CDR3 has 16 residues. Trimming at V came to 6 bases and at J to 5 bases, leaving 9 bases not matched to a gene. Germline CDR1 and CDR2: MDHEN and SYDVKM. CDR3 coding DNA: TGTGCCAGCAGCGGGACTAGCGGGAGTTTTAACCACGAGCAGTACTTC. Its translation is CASSGTSGSFNHEQYF. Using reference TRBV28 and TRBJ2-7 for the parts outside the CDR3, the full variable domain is DVKVTQSSRYLVKRTGEKVFLECVQDMDHENMFWYRQDPGLGLRLIYFSYDVKMKEKGDIPEGYSVSREKKERFSLILESASTNQTSMYLCASSGTSGSFNHEQYFGPGTRLTVT.